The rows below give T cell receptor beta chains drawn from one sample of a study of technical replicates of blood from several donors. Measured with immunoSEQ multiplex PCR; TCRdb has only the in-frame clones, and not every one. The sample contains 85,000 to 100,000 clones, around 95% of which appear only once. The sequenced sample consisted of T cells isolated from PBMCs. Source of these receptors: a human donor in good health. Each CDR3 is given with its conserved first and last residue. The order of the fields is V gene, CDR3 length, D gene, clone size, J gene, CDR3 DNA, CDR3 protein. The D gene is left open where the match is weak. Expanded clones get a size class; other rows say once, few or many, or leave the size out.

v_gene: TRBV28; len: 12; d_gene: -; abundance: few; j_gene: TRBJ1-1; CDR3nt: TGTGCCAGCAGTTTCAGGGTCACTGAAGCTTTCTTT; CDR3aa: CASSFRVTEAFF
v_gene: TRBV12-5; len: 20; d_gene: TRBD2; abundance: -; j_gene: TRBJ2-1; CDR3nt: TGTGCTAGTGGTTTGCAAAGAACCGGGACTAGAGAAGGGCCTTTTCCTGAGCAGTTCTTC; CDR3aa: CASGLQRTGTREGPFPEQFF
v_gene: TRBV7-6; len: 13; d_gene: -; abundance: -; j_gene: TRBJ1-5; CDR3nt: TGTGCCAGCAGCTTACAGGGGATGACGCCCCAGCATTTT; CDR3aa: CASSLQGMTPQHF
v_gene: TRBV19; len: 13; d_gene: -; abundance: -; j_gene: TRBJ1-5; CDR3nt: TGTGCCAGTAGTCCCTATAGCAATCAGCCCCAGCATTTT; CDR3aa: CASSPYSNQPQHF
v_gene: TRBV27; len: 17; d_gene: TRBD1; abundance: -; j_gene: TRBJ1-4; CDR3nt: TGTGCCAGCAGAGATGGGACAGGGCCTATACTAAATGAAAAACTGTTTTTT; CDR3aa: CASRDGTGPILNEKLFF
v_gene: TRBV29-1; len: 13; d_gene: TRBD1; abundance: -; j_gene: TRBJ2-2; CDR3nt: TGCAGCGGGAGACAGGGGGACACCGGGGAGCTGTTTTTT; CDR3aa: CSGRQGDTGELFF
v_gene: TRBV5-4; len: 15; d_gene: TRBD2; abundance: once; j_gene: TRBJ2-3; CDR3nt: TGTGCCAGCAGCTCCTTCATAGCGGGAAGAGATACGCAGTATTTT; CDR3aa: CASSSFIAGRDTQYF
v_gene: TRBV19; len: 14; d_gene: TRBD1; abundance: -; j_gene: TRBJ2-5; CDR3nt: TGTGCCAGTAGTGGAGGGACAGGGGCCGAGACCCAGTACTTC; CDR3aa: CASSGGTGAETQYF
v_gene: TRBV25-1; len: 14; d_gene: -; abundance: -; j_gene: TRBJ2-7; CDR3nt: TGTGCCAGCAGTGAACCTACAGGGACCTACGAGCAGTACTTC; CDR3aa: CASSEPTGTYEQYF
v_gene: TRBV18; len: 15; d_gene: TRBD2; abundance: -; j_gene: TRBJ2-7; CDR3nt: TGTGCCAGCTCACCGACGGGGGGGCTTTCCTACGAGCAGTACTTC; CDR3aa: CASSPTGGLSYEQYF
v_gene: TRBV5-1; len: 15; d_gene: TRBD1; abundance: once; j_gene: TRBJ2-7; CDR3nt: TGCGCCAGCAGCCTCGGGACAGGGCGGGCCTACGAGCAGTACTTC; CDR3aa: CASSLGTGRAYEQYF
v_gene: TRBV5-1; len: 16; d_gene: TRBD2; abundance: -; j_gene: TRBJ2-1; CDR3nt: TGCGCCAGCCTACGGACTAGCGGCGGGACCTACAATGAGCAGTTCTTC; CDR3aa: CASLRTSGGTYNEQFF
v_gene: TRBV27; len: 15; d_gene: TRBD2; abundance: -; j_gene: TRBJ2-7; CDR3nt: TGTGCCAGCAGTTTAAAGCTAGCGGGGGAGTACGAGCAGTACTTC; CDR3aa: CASSLKLAGEYEQYF
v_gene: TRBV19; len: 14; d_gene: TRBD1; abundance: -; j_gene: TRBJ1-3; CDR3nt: TGTGCCAGTAGCCAGACAGGGTCTGGAAACACCATATATTTT; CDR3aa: CASSQTGSGNTIYF
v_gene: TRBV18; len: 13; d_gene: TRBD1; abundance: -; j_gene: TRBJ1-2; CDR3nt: TGTGCCAGCGCGACAGGGGGTGTAGATGGCTACACCTTC; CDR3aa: CASATGGVDGYTF
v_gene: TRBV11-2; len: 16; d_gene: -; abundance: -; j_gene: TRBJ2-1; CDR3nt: TGTGCCAGCAGCTTAGAGGGGCCAACTTACTACAATGAGCAGTTCTTC; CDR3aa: CASSLEGPTYYNEQFF
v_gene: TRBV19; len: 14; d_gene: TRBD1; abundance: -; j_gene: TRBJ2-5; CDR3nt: TGTGCCAGTAGTCTCGACAGGGGCAGTCAGACCCAGTACTTC; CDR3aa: CASSLDRGSQTQYF
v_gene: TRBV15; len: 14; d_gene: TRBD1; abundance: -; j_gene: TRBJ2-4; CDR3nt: TGTGCCACCGGGACAGGGGAAACCAAAAACATTCAGTACTTC; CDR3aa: CATGTGETKNIQYF
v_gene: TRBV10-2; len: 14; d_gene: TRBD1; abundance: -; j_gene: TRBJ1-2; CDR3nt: TGCGCCAGCACCCGGGACAGGATTCCCTATGGCTACACCTTC; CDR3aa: CASTRDRIPYGYTF
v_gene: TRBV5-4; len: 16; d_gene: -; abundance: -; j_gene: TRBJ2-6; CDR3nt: TGTGCCAGCAGCCCATGGGACACCTCTGGGGCCAACGTCCTGACTTTC; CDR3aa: CASSPWDTSGANVLTF
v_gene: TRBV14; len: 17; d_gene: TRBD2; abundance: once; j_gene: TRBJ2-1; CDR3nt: TGTGCCAGCAGCCAAGTAGGACTAGCTGATGCCTACAATGAGCAGTTCTTC; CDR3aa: CASSQVGLADAYNEQFF
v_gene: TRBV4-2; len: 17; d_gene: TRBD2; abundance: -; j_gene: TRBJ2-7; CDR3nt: TGTGCCAGCAGCCAAGTCGCGACTAGCGGGGGGGCGGGCGAGCAGTACTTC; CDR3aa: CASSQVATSGGAGEQYF
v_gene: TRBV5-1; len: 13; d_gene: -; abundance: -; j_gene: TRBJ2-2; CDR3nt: TGCGCCAGCAGCTTTGCTCCGGCCGGGGAGCTGTTTTTT; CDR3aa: CASSFAPAGELFF
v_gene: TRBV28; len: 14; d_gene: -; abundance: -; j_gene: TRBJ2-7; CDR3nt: TGTGCTAGCCTGCAAGGGGGAACCGGAGACGAGCAGTACTTC; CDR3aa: CASLQGGTGDEQYF
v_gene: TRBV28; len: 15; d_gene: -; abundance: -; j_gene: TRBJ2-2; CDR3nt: TGTGCCAGCAGTTCCTCCCGGACATTTCCCGGGGAGCTGTTTTTT; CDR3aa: CASSSSRTFPGELFF
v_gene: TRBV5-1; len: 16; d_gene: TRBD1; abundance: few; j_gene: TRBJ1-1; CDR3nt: TGCGCCAGCAGCTTGCAAAGGGGGCTGGGGGGCACTGAAGCTTTCTTT; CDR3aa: CASSLQRGLGGTEAFF
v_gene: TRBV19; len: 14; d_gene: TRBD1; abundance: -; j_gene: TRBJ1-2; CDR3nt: TGTGCCAGTAACGACAGGGGGCAGAGCTATGGCTACACCTTC; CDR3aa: CASNDRGQSYGYTF
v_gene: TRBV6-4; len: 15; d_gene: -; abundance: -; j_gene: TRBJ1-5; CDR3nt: TGTGCCAGCATCTCTCGGGGGGATAGCAATCAGCCCCAGCATTTT; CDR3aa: CASISRGDSNQPQHF
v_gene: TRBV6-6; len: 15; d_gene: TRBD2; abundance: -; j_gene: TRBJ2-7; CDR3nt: TGTGCCAGCAGTCCGAGACTAGCGGAACCCTACGAGCAGTACTTC; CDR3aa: CASSPRLAEPYEQYF
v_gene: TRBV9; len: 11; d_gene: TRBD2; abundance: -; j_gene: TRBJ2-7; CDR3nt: TGTGCCAGCGCGGGGGAGGGCGAGCAGTACTTC; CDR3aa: CASAGEGEQYF
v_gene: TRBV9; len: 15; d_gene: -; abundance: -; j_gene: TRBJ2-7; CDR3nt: TGTGCCAGCAGCGTAGAGAGGGACACCCCTTACGAGCAGTACTTC; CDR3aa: CASSVERDTPYEQYF
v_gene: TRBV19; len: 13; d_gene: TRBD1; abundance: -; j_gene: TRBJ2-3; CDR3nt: TGTGCCAGTAGTACCACAGGGGCAGATACGCAGTATTTT; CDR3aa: CASSTTGADTQYF
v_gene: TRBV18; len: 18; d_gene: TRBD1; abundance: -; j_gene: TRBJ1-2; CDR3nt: TGTGCCAGCTCACCAGCCTTGCTGACAGGGGCAATTAACTATGGCTACACCTTC; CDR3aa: CASSPALLTGAINYGYTF
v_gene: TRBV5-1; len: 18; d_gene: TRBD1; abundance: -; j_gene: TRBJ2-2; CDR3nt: TGCGCCAGCAGTACCCCGGGACAGGGGGCGTCGAACACCGGGGAGCTGTTTTTT; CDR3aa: CASSTPGQGASNTGELFF
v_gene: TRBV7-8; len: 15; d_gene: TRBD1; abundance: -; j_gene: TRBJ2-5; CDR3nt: TGTGCCAGCAGCAAGAATACAGGGGCCCAAGAGACCCAGTACTTC; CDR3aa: CASSKNTGAQETQYF
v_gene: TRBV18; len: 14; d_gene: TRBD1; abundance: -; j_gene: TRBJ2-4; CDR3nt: TGTGCCAGCTCACCAGGACAGGGGGAGGTCATTCAGTACTTC; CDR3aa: CASSPGQGEVIQYF
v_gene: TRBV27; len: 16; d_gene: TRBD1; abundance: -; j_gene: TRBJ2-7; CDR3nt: TGTGCCAGCAGTCCATCCGGGACAGTGCGCTCCTACGAGCAGTACTTC; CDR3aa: CASSPSGTVRSYEQYF
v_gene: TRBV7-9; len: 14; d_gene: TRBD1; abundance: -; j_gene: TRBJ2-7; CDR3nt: TGTGCCAGCAGCCCGACCACAGGGGTTCGCGAGCAGTACTTC; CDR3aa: CASSPTTGVREQYF
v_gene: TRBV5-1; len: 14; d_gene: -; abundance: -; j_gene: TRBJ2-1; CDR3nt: TGCGCCAGCAGCTTCGAGGGCACCTACAATGAGCAGTTCTTC; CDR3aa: CASSFEGTYNEQFF
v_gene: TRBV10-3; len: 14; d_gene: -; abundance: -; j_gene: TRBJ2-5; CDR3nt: TGTGCCATCAGTCGGACTCCGGGGGAGGAGACCCAGTACTTC; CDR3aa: CAISRTPGEETQYF
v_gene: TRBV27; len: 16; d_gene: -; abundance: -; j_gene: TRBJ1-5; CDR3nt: TGTGCCAGCAGTTTATCAGGCAGGGGCTATCATCAGCCCCAGCATTTT; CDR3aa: CASSLSGRGYHQPQHF